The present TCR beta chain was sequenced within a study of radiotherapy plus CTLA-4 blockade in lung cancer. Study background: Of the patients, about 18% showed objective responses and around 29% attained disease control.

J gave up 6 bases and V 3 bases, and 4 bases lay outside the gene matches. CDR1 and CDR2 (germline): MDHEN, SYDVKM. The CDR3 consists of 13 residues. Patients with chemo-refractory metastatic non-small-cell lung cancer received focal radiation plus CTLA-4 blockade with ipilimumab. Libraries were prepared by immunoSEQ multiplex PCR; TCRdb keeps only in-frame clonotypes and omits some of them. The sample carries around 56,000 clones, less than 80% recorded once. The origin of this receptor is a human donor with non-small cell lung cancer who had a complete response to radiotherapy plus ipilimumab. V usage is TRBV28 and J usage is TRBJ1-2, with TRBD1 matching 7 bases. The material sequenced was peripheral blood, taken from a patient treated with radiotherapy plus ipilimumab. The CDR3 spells CASSLVGQDGYTF. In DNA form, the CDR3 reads TGTGCCAGCAGTTTGGTCGGACAGGATGGCTACACCTTC.